Detailed here is one T cell receptor (beta chain). The antigen remains undetermined. The V end lost 1 base, the J end lost 5 bases, and 21 bases lay between the germline ends. The germline CDR1 and CDR2 sequences are MNHEY and SVGEGT. This CDR3 spans 18 amino acids. Synthesis of TCR cDNA relied on 5'RACE template switching, which attached a universal primer site and UMIs. MiXCR, run by TCRdb on the 5' RACE reads, gives a single entry per CDR3 protein. Of some 560,000 distinct CDR3 sequences listed, about a sixth are singletons. These data belong to a study of T cells after yellow fever vaccination. Findings and limits, study-wide: Weaker, the secondary response had a peak occurring faster, on day 5 versus 15.

The sequencing here drew on PBMCs, taken less than 6 days after the first yellow fever vaccination. The sequence derives from a man aged 18-30 years who received the YFV17D yellow fever vaccine. V gene TRBV6-2 or TRBV6-3 combines with J gene TRBJ1-5; possible D gene TRBD1, 5 bases. The CDR3 coding sequence is TGTGCCAGCAGTTACTTTTTCCGAACCGGGGGGAGAGATCAGCCCCAGCATTTT. Amino acid sequence: CASSYFFRTGGRDQPQHF.